What follows is one T cell receptor beta chain and its context. Antigen unknown. These data originate in a study of cytomegalovirus exposure and HLA in healthy donors. Study details: Within the Caucasian-associated ancestry cluster were around 80% of the 398 genotyped donors.

The study ran its PCR with 60 Vbeta and 13 Jbeta primers. TCRdb keeps only in-frame clones here, not all; method: immunoSEQ multiplex PCR. This sample carries 150,000 or so clones, approximately 84% of them seen once, and the ten largest clones take 2.5% to 4%. Study observations and caveats: Association of a missense DCLRE1C variant with TCR beta V- and J-gene trimming was reported in a later analysis. HLA-A and HLA-B allele assignments for most subjects were reportedly predicted accurately using TCR beta sequences.

Per germline, CDR1 PRHDT and CDR2 FYEKMQ (reference sequence). V was pared by 2 bases and J by 5 bases, with 28 bases between. The CDR3 has 19 amino acids. The TCR originated in a woman between 50 and 59 years old in good health and CMV-seropositive. The material sequenced was PBMCs. The chain joins TRBV13 to TRBJ2-7, with D possibly being TRBD1 (6 bases). The CDR3 spells CASSLRSPIQGSLLNEQYF. Written as DNA, the CDR3 is TGTGCCAGCAGCTTAAGGTCCCCCATTCAGGGGTCGCTTTTAAACGAGCAGTACTTC.